The 6 T cell receptor beta chains presented below share a single source sample, sequenced in a study of blood T cell repertoires in COVID-19 (dated by TCRdb to the early 2020s). The library was made by the immunoSEQ multiplex PCR assay. Not all clones reach the TCRdb copy of this immuneACCESS table, which keeps in-frame sequences only. Checked studies attribute under half of the gap to unresolved V genes and leave the rest unexplained. This sample has some 250,000 clones in its table, and 86% of those were observed once. The leading ten clones occupy 9.5% to 15% of the sample. Sequenced: peripheral blood. The receptors come from a woman aged 25 to 39 with COVID-19, enrolled during active disease.

V and J are TRBV11-3 and TRBJ2-7, with TRBD1 matching 11 bases. Germline V gene lookup returns CDR1 SGHNT and CDR2 YENEEA. The CDR3 length is 14 residues. V was pared by 6 bases and J by 5 bases, with 6 bases of the junction left unmatched. The CDR3 bases are TGTGCCAGCAGTCCGGGACAGGGGGACCACGAGCAGTACTTC. This gives the protein CASSPGQGDHEQYF.

The CDR3 nucleotides are TGTGCCAGCAGTTACACGGTCACTGAAGCTTTCTTT. This gives the protein CASSYTVTEAFF. This chain uses TRBV6-2 or TRBV6-3 with TRBJ1-1, with D unresolved. Germline values: CDR1 MNHEY, CDR2 SVGEGT. Trimming stripped 2 bases from V and 4 bases from J, with 5 bases between. The CDR3 sequence is 12 residues long.

The rearrangement joins TRBV3-1 (or the pseudogene TRBV3-2) to TRBJ2-3; 7 bases fit TRBD2. The CDR3 spans 17 residues. V dropped 0 bases and J dropped 0; count of bases not matched to a gene: 6. The V gene's germline CDR1 is LGHDT and CDR2 YNNKEL (reference sequence). The CDR3, as DNA: TGTGCCAGCAGCCAAGATACGGCGGGGGTTAGCACAGATACGCAGTATTTT. Translation gives CASSQDTAGVSTDTQYF.

This sequence joins TRBV5-4 and TRBJ1-2; 8 bases are a match to TRBD1. Germline CDR1 and CDR2: SGHNT and YYREEE (reference sequence). The ends lost 4 bases at V and 3 bases at J; junction bases unmatched: 2. This CDR3 is built from 13 residues. The CDR3 reads CASSLGQDYGYTF. DNA for the CDR3: TGTGCCAGCAGCCTGGGACAGGACTATGGCTACACCTTC.

This clone was recorded once. The chain is built from TRBV5-1 and TRBJ2-1; D ambiguous. This CDR3 has 16 residues. The germline gives CDR1 SGHRS, CDR2 YFSETQ. Trimming left V 0 bases short and J 0 bases short, with 10 bases between. The chain's CDR3 is CASSLGLPSSYNEQFF. DNA of the CDR3: TGCGCCAGCAGCTTGGGTCTTCCTAGCTCCTACAATGAGCAGTTCTTC.

The rearrangement uses TRBV7-9 and TRBJ1-5, with 7 bases aligning to TRBD1. Germline V gives CDR1 SEHNR, CDR2 FQNEAQ (reference sequence). The CDR3 loop spans 14 amino acids. After removal of 8 bases from V and 2 bases from J, the junction contained 6 bases not matched to a gene. The CDR3 here is CASGQEAGNQPQHF. CDR3 DNA sequence: TGTGCCAGCGGACAGGAAGCAGGCAATCAGCCCCAGCATTTT.